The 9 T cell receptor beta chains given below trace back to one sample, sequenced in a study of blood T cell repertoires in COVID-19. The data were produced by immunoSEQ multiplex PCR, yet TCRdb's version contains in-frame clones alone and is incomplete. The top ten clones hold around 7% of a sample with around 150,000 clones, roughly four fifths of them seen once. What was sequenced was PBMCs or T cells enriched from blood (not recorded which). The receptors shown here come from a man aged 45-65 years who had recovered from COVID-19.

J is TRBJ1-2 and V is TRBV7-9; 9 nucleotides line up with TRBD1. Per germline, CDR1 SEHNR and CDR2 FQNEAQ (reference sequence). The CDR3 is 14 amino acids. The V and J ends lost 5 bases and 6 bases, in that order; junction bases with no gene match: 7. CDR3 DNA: TGTGCCAGCAGCATTCCCGGGACAGGGAATGGCTACACCTTC. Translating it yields CASSIPGTGNGYTF. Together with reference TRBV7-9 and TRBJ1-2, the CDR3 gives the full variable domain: DTGVSQNPRHKITKRGQNVTFRCDPISEHNRLYWYRQTLGQGPEFLTYFQNEAQLEKSRLLSDRFSAERPKGSFSTLEIQRTEQGDSAMYLCASSIPGTGNGYTFGSGTRLTVV.

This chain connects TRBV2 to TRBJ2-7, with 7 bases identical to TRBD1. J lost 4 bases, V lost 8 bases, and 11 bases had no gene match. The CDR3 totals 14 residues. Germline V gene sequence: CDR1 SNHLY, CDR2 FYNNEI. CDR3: CASGQETGWYEQYF. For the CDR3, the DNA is TGTGCCAGCGGCCAGGAGACAGGGTGGTACGAGCAGTACTTC.

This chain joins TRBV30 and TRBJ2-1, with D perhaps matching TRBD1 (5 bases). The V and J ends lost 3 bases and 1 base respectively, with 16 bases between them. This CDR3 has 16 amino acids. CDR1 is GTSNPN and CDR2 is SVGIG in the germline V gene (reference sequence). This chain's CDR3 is CAWSPVRRGSYNEQFF. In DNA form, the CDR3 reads TGTGCCTGGAGCCCGGTTAGAAGGGGTTCCTACAATGAGCAGTTCTTC. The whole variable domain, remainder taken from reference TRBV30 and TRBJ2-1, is SQTIHQWPATLVQPVGSPLSLECTVEGTSNPNLYWYRQAAGRGLQLLFYSVGIGQISSEVPQNLSASRPQDRQFILSSKKLLLSDSGFYLCAWSPVRRGSYNEQFFGPGTRLTVL.

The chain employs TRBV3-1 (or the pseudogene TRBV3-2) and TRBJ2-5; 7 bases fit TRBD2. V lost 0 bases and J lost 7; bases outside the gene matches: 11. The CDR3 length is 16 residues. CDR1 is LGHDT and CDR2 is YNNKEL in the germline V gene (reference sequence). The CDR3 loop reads CASSQDRDYLKGTQYF. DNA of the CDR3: TGTGCCAGCAGCCAAGATCGGGACTACCTGAAGGGGACCCAGTACTTC.

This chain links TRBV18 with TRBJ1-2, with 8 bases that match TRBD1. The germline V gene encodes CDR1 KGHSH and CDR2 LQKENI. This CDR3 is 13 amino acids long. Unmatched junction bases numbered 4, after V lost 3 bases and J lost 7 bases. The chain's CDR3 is CASSPPTGVGYTF. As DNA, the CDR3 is TGTGCCAGCTCACCCCCGACAGGGGTTGGCTACACCTTC.

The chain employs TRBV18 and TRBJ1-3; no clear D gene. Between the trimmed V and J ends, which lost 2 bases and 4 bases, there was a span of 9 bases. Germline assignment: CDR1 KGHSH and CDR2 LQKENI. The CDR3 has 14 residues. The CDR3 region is CASSPKSGGNTIYF. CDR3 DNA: TGTGCCAGCTCACCAAAGTCGGGGGGAAACACCATATATTTT. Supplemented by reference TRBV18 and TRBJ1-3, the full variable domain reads NAGVMQNPRHLVRRRGQEARLRCSPMKGHSHVYWYRQLPEEGLKFMVYLQKENIIDESGMPKERFSAEFPKEGPSILRIQQVVRGDSAAYFCASSPKSGGNTIYFGEGSWLTVV.

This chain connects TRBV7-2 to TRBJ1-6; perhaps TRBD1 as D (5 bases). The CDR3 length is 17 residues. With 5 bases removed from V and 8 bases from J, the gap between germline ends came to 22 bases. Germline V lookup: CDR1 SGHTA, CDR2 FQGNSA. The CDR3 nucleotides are TGTGCCAGCAGCCCCACGAGGGGAGGGGTAGGGTATTCACCCCTCCACTTT. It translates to CASSPTRGGVGYSPLHF. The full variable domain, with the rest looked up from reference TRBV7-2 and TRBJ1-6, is GAGVSQSPSNKVTEKGKDVELRCDPISGHTALYWYRQSLGQGLEFLIYFQGNSAPDKSGLPSDRFSAERTGGSVSTLTIQRTQQEDSAVYLCASSPTRGGVGYSPLHFGNGTRLTVT.

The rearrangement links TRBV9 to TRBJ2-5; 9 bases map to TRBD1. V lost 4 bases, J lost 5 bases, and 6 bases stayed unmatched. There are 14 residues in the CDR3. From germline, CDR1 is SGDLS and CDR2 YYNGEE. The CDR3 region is CASSSRDRVETQYF. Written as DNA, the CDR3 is TGTGCCAGCAGCAGCCGGGACAGGGTGGAGACCCAGTACTTC.

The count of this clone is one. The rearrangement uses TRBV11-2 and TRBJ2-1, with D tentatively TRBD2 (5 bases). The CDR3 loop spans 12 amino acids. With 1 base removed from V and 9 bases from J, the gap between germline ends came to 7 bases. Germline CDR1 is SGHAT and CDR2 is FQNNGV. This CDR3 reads CASSLAGFEQFF. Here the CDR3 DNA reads TGTGCCAGCAGCTTAGCGGGGTTTGAGCAGTTCTTC.